This note documents a single TCR beta chain sequence. Its antigen is still unknown. CDR1 MNHEY and CDR2 SVGAGI come from the germline V gene. The length of the CDR3 is 17 residues. V lost 0 bases to trimming and J lost 0 bases, with 11 bases between them. This specimen comes from a study of T-cell memory formation after mild COVID-19. Whole-study results and caveats: Balance between CD4 and CD8 was seen in clones contracting day 15 to 85, and a CD4+ lean was seen in later expanders.

TCRdb analysed the 5' RACE reads with MiXCR anew, one entry per CDR3 protein. Of 550,000 to 600,000 distinct CDR3 sequences listed, 17% are singletons. Input material: PBMCs or a T cell subset sorted from them (not recorded which). The chain employs TRBV6-5 and TRBJ2-2, with unresolved D. The clonotype comes from an adult woman who had mild COVID-19 (a few samples of this study predate the infection). Cell type and time point are not known. The CDR3 is CASSYSVAGTNTGELFF. CDR3 DNA sequence: TGTGCCAGCAGTTACTCCGTGGCCGGAACGAACACCGGGGAGCTGTTTTTT.